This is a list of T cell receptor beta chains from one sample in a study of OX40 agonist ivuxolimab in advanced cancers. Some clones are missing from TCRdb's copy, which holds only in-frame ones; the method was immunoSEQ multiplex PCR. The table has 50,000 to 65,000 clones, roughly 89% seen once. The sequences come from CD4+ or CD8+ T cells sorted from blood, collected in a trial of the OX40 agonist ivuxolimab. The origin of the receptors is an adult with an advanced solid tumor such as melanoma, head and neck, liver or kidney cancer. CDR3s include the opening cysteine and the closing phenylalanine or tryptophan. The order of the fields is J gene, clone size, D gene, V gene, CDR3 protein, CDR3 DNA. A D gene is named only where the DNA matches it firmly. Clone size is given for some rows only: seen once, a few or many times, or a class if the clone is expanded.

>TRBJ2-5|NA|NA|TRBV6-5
CASSKSPWVTQYF
TGTGCCAGCAGTAAATCCCCCTGGGTGACCCAGTACTTC
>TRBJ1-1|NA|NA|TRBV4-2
CASSQVRNTEAFF
TGTGCCAGCAGCCAAGTTAGGAACACTGAAGCTTTCTTT
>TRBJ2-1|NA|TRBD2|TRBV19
CASSIAGGNYNEQFF
TGTGCCAGTAGTATAGCGGGAGGTAACTACAATGAGCAGTTCTTC
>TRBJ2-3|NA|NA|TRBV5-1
CASGRNTADTQYF
TGCGCCAGCGGAAGGAATACGGCAGATACGCAGTATTTT
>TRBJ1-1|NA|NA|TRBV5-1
CASSFRDEETEAFF
TGCGCCAGCAGCTTTAGGGACGAAGAGACTGAAGCTTTCTTT
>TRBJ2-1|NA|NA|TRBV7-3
CASSPDIGAGEQFF
TGTGCCAGCAGCCCGGACATAGGGGCGGGTGAGCAGTTCTTC
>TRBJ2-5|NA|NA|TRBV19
CASSISGRGGETQYF
TGTGCCAGTAGTATTTCGGGCAGGGGAGGGGAGACCCAGTACTTC
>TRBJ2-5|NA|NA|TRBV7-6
CASSSREQETQYF
TGTGCCAGCAGCAGCCGAGAGCAAGAGACCCAGTACTTC
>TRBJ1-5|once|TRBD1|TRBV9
CASSLTGEGNQPQHF
TGTGCCAGCAGCTTAACAGGGGAGGGCAATCAGCCCCAGCATTTT
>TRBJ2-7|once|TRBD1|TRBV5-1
CASSLGWGQLTYEQYF
TGCGCCAGCAGCTTGGGGTGGGGACAGCTAACCTACGAGCAGTACTTC
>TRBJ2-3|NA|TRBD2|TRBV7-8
CASSSLAGDTQYF
TGTGCCAGCAGCTCGTTAGCGGGAGATACGCAGTATTTT
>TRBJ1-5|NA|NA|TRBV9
CASSRESGNQPQHF
TGTGCCAGCAGTAGGGAAAGTGGCAATCAGCCCCAGCATTTT
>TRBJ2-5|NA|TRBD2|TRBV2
CASTELAGGAKTQYF
TGTGCCAGCACCGAACTAGCGGGAGGGGCGAAGACCCAGTACTTC
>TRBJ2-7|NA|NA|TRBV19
CASSRGSTRAYEQYF
TGTGCCAGTAGTAGGGGCTCGACAAGAGCCTACGAGCAGTACTTC
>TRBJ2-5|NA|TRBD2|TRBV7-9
CASSRGLAGDGETQYF
TGTGCCAGCAGCCGAGGGCTAGCGGGAGACGGAGAGACCCAGTACTTC
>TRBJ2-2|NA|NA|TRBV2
CASNPTGEVAGELFF
TGTGCCAGCAATCCGACGGGGGAGGTGGCCGGGGAGCTGTTTTTT
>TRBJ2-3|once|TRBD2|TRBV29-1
CSEGGWGSDTQYF
TGCAGCGAGGGAGGGTGGGGGTCAGATACGCAGTATTTT
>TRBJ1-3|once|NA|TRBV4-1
CASSQDEGSGNTIYF
TGCGCCAGCAGCCAAGACGAGGGCTCTGGAAACACCATATATTTT
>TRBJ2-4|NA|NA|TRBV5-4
CASSLDPGPENIQYF
TGTGCCAGCAGCTTGGACCCGGGGCCTGAAAACATTCAGTACTTC
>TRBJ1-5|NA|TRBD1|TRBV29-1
CSGGQGCQPQHF
TGCAGCGGGGGACAGGGTTGTCAGCCCCAGCATTTT
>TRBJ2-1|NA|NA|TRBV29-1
CSVGVRGWSEQFF
TGCAGCGTTGGGGTACGGGGGTGGAGTGAGCAGTTCTTC
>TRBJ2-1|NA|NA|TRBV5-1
CASSLAVIQGLNEQFF
TGCGCCAGCAGCTTGGCCGTCATACAGGGATTGAATGAGCAGTTCTTC
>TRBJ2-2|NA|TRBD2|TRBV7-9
CASSLGGELVTGELFF
TGTGCCAGCAGCCTCGGGGGGGAATTAGTCACCGGGGAGCTGTTTTTT
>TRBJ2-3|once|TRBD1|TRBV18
CASSPSTGGFSDTQYF
TGTGCCAGCTCACCATCGACAGGGGGCTTTTCGGATACGCAGTATTTT
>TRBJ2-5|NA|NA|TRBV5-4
CASSLLTVQETQYF
TGTGCCAGCAGCTTGCTAACAGTCCAAGAGACCCAGTACTTC